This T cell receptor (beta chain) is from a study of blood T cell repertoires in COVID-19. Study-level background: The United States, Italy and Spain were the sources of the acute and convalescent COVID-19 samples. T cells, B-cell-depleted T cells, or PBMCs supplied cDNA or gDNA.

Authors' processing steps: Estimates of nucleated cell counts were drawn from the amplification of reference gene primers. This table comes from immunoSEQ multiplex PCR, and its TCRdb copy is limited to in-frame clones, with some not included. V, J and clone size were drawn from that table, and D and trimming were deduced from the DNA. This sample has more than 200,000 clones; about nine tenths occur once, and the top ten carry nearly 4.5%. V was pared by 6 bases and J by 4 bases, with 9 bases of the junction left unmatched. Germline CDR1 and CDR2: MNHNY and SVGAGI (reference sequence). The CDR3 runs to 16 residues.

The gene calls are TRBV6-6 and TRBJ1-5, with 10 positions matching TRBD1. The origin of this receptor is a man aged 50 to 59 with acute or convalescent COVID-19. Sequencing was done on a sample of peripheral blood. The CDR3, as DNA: TGTGCCAGCAGGTTGTCTGGGACAGGGGAAAATCAGCCCCAGCATTTT. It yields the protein CASRLSGTGENQPQHF.